This record covers a single T cell receptor (beta chain). From RNA, the CDR3 regions of TCR beta chains were amplified and sequenced. First-round RT-PCR with HTBI primers preceded a second-round multiplex PCR. TCRdb reprocessed the multiplex PCR reads with MiXCR, giving one entry per CDR3 protein. Of approximately 480,000 distinct CDR3 sequences listed, under 15% were seen once; the top ten hold more than 8.5%. These data originate in a study of Graves' ophthalmopathy and Graves' hyperthyroidism. Germline V gene sequence: CDR1 SGHRS, CDR2 YFSETQ. CDR3 size: 16 residues. V lost 4 bases to trimming and J lost 7 bases; unmatched junction nucleotides: 16.

Sequenced input: blood. V and J are TRBV5-1 and TRBJ1-2; 7 bases are a match to TRBD1. The TCR sequence derives from a young woman with Graves' ophthalmopathy. The CDR3 DNA sequence: TGCGCCAGCAGCCTAGAACCGGGACAGACCCTGACTGGCTACACCTTC. Translated: CASSLEPGQTLTGYTF.